The rows below give T cell receptor beta chains drawn from one sample of a study of blood T cell repertoires in COVID-19. Produced via immunoSEQ multiplex PCR; TCRdb's table is partial and in-frame only. The sample has about 170,000 clones; less than 85% are singletons. Sequencing was carried out using peripheral blood. These receptors originate from a woman older than 75 with active or convalescent COVID-19. Each CDR3 is given with its conserved first and last residue. D genes are given only for firm matches. Rows may omit the clone size; those that give it use once, few, many or a size class.

d_gene	v_gene	j_gene	abundance	CDR3aa	CDR3nt
.	TRBV2	TRBJ1-6	.	CASSEDSPYNSPLHF	TGTGCCAGCAGTGAGGACAGTCCCTATAATTCACCCCTCCACTTT
.	TRBV29-1	TRBJ1-4	.	CSVELRQGLRKLFF	TGCAGCGTTGAACTACGGCAGGGACTGAGGAAACTGTTTTTT
TRBD1	TRBV3-1/TRBV3-2	TRBJ1-4	.	CASSQRTGAGEKLFF	TGTGCCAGCAGCCAGAGGACAGGGGCAGGGGAAAAACTGTTTTTT
TRBD1	TRBV7-9	TRBJ1-6	.	CASSGTKGTDYNSPLHF	TGTGCCAGCAGCGGCACGAAAGGGACAGATTATAATTCACCCCTCCACTTT
.	TRBV9	TRBJ1-6	once	CASSALRSGSYNSPLHF	TGTGCCAGCAGCGCCCTAAGGTCGGGCTCCTATAATTCACCCCTCCACTTT
.	TRBV10-2	TRBJ1-5	few	CASSESFGPSGQPQHF	TGCGCCAGCAGTGAGTCGTTTGGCCCAAGCGGTCAGCCCCAGCATTTT
.	TRBV2	TRBJ1-1	.	CASSSGAAPMNTEAFF	TGTGCCAGCAGTAGCGGGGCTGCCCCCATGAACACTGAAGCTTTCTTT
.	TRBV6-1	TRBJ2-3	.	CASSEVRRDPQYF	TGTGCCAGCAGTGAAGTCAGGAGGGACCCGCAGTATTTT
TRBD2	TRBV19	TRBJ2-1	.	CASSMPGGYNEQFF	TGTGCCAGTAGTATGCCGGGGGGGTACAATGAGCAGTTCTTC
.	TRBV6-1	TRBJ1-1	few	CASSERTEAFF	TGTGCCAGCAGTGAGAGGACTGAAGCTTTCTTT
TRBD2	TRBV6-5	TRBJ2-2	.	CASSYRGGRGTGELFF	TGTGCCAGCAGTTATCGGGGGGGCCGGGGCACCGGGGAGCTGTTTTTT
.	TRBV18	TRBJ2-7	.	CASSPSLGVGNYYEQYF	TGTGCCAGCTCACCATCCTTAGGGGTGGGGAACTACTACGAGCAGTACTTC
TRBD1	TRBV11-2	TRBJ2-7	.	CASSLTGTVFEQYF	TGTGCCAGCAGCTTGACTGGGACAGTTTTCGAGCAGTACTTC
.	TRBV9	TRBJ2-5	.	CASSVAWAETQYF	TGTGCCAGCAGCGTAGCCTGGGCGGAGACCCAGTACTTC
TRBD1	TRBV11-2	TRBJ1-6	.	CASTPSQGADSPLHF	TGTGCCAGCACCCCCTCACAGGGGGCGGATTCACCCCTCCACTTT
.	TRBV5-1	TRBJ1-5	.	CASSPEGNQPQHF	TGCGCCAGCAGCCCGGAGGGCAATCAGCCCCAGCATTTT
.	TRBV7-9	TRBJ1-2	.	CASSLVVGGAGGYTF	TGTGCCAGCAGCTTAGTGGTTGGGGGGGCCGGTGGCTACACCTTC
.	TRBV11-2	TRBJ2-3	.	CASSPVTGGGQGRQYF	TGTGCCAGCAGCCCCGTCACAGGGGGGGGGCAGGGTCGGCAGTATTTT
.	TRBV11-3	TRBJ2-2	.	CASQQQLDSGNTGELFF	TGTGCGTCTCAGCAGCAACTGGACTCTGGGAACACCGGGGAGCTGTTTTTT
.	TRBV5-8	TRBJ2-7	.	CASSLGQNSYEQYF	TGTGCCAGCAGCTTGGGACAGAATTCCTACGAGCAGTACTTC
.	TRBV2	TRBJ2-5	.	CASSATTWKETQYF	TGTGCCAGCAGTGCGACTACCTGGAAAGAGACCCAGTACTTC
.	TRBV4-2	TRBJ2-3	.	CASSQDLGQGDTQYF	TGTGCCAGCAGCCAAGATCTGGGGCAAGGAGATACGCAGTATTTT
.	TRBV6-5	TRBJ1-4	.	CASRRIGDSNEKLFF	TGTGCCAGCAGGCGAATCGGGGACTCTAATGAAAAACTGTTTTTT
TRBD1	TRBV14	TRBJ2-7	.	CASSRQGAGEQYF	TGTGCCAGCAGCCGACAGGGGGCGGGGGAGCAGTACTTC
.	TRBV6-1	TRBJ1-4	once	CASSDKGATNEKLFF	TGTGCCAGCAGTGATAAGGGGGCAACTAATGAAAAACTGTTTTTT
TRBD2	TRBV7-8	TRBJ2-7	.	CASSGGVAYEQYF	TGTGCCAGCAGCGGGGGGGTAGCCTACGAGCAGTACTTC